This note documents a single T cell receptor (beta chain) sequence. The V and J ends lost 5 bases and 5 bases respectively, with 19 bases between them. Looked up from germline, CDR1 is LNHDA and CDR2 is SQIVND (reference sequence). The CDR3 runs to 16 residues. The data are from a study of blood T cell repertoires in COVID-19. For the study at large: Spain, Italy and the United States supplied samples that represented acute and convalescent COVID-19. PBMCs, B-cell-depleted T cells, or T cells provided the cDNA or gDNA that made up the material.

Sequenced by immunoSEQ multiplex PCR; TCRdb stores in-frame clones only, minus some. The sample gives fewer than 120,000 clones, 70% to 90% of which show up once; less than 3.5% is in the top ten. The TCR was taken from a woman aged 45-65 years with acute or convalescent COVID-19. The sample taken for sequencing was peripheral blood. This chain links TRBV19 with TRBJ1-5; TRBD1 is a possible D gene (5 bases). This chain's CDR3 is CASSVSPYRLDQPQHF. The DNA of the CDR3 is TGTGCCAGTAGTGTATCGCCCTACAGGCTTGATCAGCCCCAGCATTTT.